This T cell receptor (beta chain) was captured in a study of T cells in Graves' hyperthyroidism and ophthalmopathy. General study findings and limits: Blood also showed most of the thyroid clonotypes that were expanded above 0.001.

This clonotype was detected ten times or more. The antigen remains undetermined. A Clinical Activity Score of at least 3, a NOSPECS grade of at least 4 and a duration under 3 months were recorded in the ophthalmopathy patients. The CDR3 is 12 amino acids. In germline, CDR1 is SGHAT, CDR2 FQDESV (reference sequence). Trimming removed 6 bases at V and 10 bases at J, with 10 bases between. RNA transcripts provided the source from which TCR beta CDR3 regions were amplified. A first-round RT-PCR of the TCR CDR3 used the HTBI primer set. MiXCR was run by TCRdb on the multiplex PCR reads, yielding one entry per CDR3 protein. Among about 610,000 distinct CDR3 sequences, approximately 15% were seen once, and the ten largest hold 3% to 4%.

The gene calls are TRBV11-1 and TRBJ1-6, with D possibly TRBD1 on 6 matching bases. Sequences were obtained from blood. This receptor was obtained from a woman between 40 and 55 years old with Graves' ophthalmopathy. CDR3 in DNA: TGTGCCAGCAGGGCAGGGGAATCACCCCTCCACTTT. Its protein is CASRAGESPLHF.